This is a list of T cell receptor beta chains from one sample in a study of vaccination and CD4 T cells after COVID-19. One entry per CDR3 protein, called by TCRdb with MiXCR from the PCR reads. Of 9,900 or so distinct CDR3 sequences listed, 30% are singletons. What these receptors recognize is not known. The sequencing used CD4+ T cells from blood, cultured in vitro, collected after SARS-CoV-2 vaccination. The origin of the receptors is a human donor who had recovered from COVID-19. Both conserved end residues are part of each CDR3. Each record gives: J gene, V gene, clone size, D gene, CDR3 DNA, CDR3 protein. A D gene is named only where the DNA matches it firmly. Where a row states a size, it is once, few, many or the class of an expanded clone; other rows omit it.

J: TRBJ2-7
V: TRBV6-2/TRBV6-3
size: .
D: TRBD1
DNA: TGTGCCAGCAGTTCGGGGTTGGACAGGCTAGCCTACGAGCAGTACTTC
CDR3: CASSSGLDRLAYEQYF

J: TRBJ2-5
V: TRBV30
size: .
D: .
DNA: TGTGCCTGGAGTGTAGGGCAGACCGACCAAGAGACCCAGTACTTC
CDR3: CAWSVGQTDQETQYF

J: TRBJ2-7
V: TRBV7-2
size: .
D: TRBD2
DNA: TGTGCCAGCAGCTTGGTCGCCGGGACTAGCGGACTTAGGAAGCAGTACTTC
CDR3: CASSLVAGTSGLRKQYF

J: TRBJ1-1
V: TRBV7-9
size: .
D: TRBD1
DNA: TGTGCCAGCAGCCCCGGGACAGTGAACACTGAAGCTTTCTTT
CDR3: CASSPGTVNTEAFF

J: TRBJ2-1
V: TRBV20-1
size: few
D: .
DNA: TGCAGTGCTAGAGCCCCGGGAGCCTCCTACAATGAGCAGTTCTTC
CDR3: CSARAPGASYNEQFF

J: TRBJ1-5
V: TRBV28
size: .
D: .
DNA: TGTGCCAGCGTGGAGGGACACCGAGGGAGCAATCAGCCCCAGCATTTT
CDR3: CASVEGHRGSNQPQHF

J: TRBJ2-2
V: TRBV6-2/TRBV6-3
size: .
D: TRBD2
DNA: TGTGCCAGCACCCCAAGCGGGAGGGCCGGGGAGCTGTTTTTT
CDR3: CASTPSGRAGELFF

J: TRBJ1-6
V: TRBV4-1
size: .
D: .
DNA: TGCGCCAGCAGCCCGGGGCACCCCAACTCCTATAATTCACCCCTCCACTTT
CDR3: CASSPGHPNSYNSPLHF

J: TRBJ1-2
V: TRBV29-1
size: .
D: .
DNA: TGCAGCGTTCATATCGGCACGGCGAGGGTTGGTGGCTACACCTTC
CDR3: CSVHIGTARVGGYTF

J: TRBJ1-1
V: TRBV7-2
size: .
D: .
DNA: TGTGCCAGCAGCTTAGGCCGACATCTGAACACTGAAGCTTTCTTT
CDR3: CASSLGRHLNTEAFF

J: TRBJ2-1
V: TRBV28
size: .
D: .
DNA: TGTGCCAGCAGTTTCGGGGGCTCCTACAATGAGCAGTTCTTC
CDR3: CASSFGGSYNEQFF

J: TRBJ2-5
V: TRBV19
size: .
D: TRBD1
DNA: TGTGCCAGCGCCGTTTTGGGACAGGGGTTTGAGACCCAGTACTTC
CDR3: CASAVLGQGFETQYF

J: TRBJ2-5
V: TRBV29-1
size: few
D: .
DNA: TGCAGCGTGCGTTCCGGGGGTCGGGAGACCCAGTACTTC
CDR3: CSVRSGGRETQYF

J: TRBJ1-2
V: TRBV7-9
size: few
D: .
DNA: TGTGCCAGCAGCTCGGGCGGAGGTCTTAACTATGGCTACACCTTC
CDR3: CASSSGGGLNYGYTF

J: TRBJ2-3
V: TRBV23-1
size: .
D: .
DNA: TGCGCCAGCAGTCAATCGATGCGCTTCACAGATACGCAGTATTTT
CDR3: CASSQSMRFTDTQYF

J: TRBJ2-7
V: TRBV19
size: few
D: TRBD2
DNA: TGTGCCAGTAGTCTTTGGACTAGGGACGACGAGCAGTACTTC
CDR3: CASSLWTRDDEQYF

J: TRBJ1-5
V: TRBV15
size: .
D: .
DNA: TGTGCCACCAGGGGCCAAGACCCCTTGGGCAATCAGCCCCAGCATTTT
CDR3: CATRGQDPLGNQPQHF

J: TRBJ2-7
V: TRBV6-2/TRBV6-3
size: once
D: TRBD2
DNA: TGTGCCAGCAGGGGGACTAGCGCAGGGGAGCAGTACTTC
CDR3: CASRGTSAGEQYF

J: TRBJ1-2
V: TRBV21-1
size: few
D: .
DNA: TGTGCCAGCAGCCCTAAGACAGGGTTCTATGGCTACACCTTC
CDR3: CASSPKTGFYGYTF

J: TRBJ2-1
V: TRBV20-1
size: .
D: .
DNA: TGCAGTGCTAGAGATACGGCGGGAACCTCCTACAATGAGCAGTTCTTC
CDR3: CSARDTAGTSYNEQFF

J: TRBJ2-1
V: TRBV20-1
size: few
D: .
DNA: TGCAGTGCTAACCCGGGACCCGTATCCTACAATGAGCAGTTCTTC
CDR3: CSANPGPVSYNEQFF

J: TRBJ1-1
V: TRBV6-5
size: medium-sized
D: .
DNA: TGTGCCAGCAGTTTAATCCCCAGGCCGATGAACACTGAAGCTTTCTTT
CDR3: CASSLIPRPMNTEAFF

J: TRBJ1-1
V: TRBV6-4
size: few
D: .
DNA: TGTGCCAGCAGTGATGTGGGCTGGAGTAGGGCTTTCTTT
CDR3: CASSDVGWSRAFF

J: TRBJ1-5
V: TRBV6-2/TRBV6-3
size: .
D: TRBD1
DNA: TGTGCCAGCAGTTACTCCGGGACAGGAAATTATCAGCCCCAGCATTTT
CDR3: CASSYSGTGNYQPQHF

J: TRBJ2-7
V: TRBV7-2
size: medium-sized
D: TRBD2
DNA: TGTGCCAGCAGCTCCCTGGGGTCCGGGGAGGGGTACGAGCAGTACTTC
CDR3: CASSSLGSGEGYEQYF

J: TRBJ1-1
V: TRBV7-2
size: few
D: .
DNA: TGTGCCAGCAGCTTAGTGGGCAGCGATATGAACACTGAAGCTTTCTTT
CDR3: CASSLVGSDMNTEAFF

J: TRBJ1-5
V: TRBV28
size: .
D: .
DNA: TGTGCCAGCAGTGGGCGTAGGGGCAGGGAAATGTCGGGCAATCAGCCCCAGCATTTT
CDR3: CASSGRRGREMSGNQPQHF

J: TRBJ2-1
V: TRBV15
size: few
D: .
DNA: TGTGCCACCAGCAGAGAGAGACTCGCCCCCAACAATGAGCAGTTCTTC
CDR3: CATSRERLAPNNEQFF

J: TRBJ2-2
V: TRBV11-2
size: .
D: .
DNA: TGTGCCAGCAGCTTAGATATTCCCCGGGGGGAGCTGTTTTTT
CDR3: CASSLDIPRGELFF